This T cell receptor (beta chain) was sequenced in a study of regulatory T cells in long-lasting Graves disease. Time point noted: persistent/refractory GD, antithyroid drugs over 5 years with positive TRAb. After RNA was extracted from PBMCs, the TCR library was made from it. American Thyroid Association guidelines defined how Graves' disease was diagnosed. Each of the patients was recruited from an endocrinology department situated in Xi'an, China. iRepertoire HTBI primers and Arm-PCR of CDR3 regions built TCR beta libraries. MiXCR, applied by TCRdb to the multiplex PCR reads, yields one record per CDR3 protein. There are 650,000 to 850,000 distinct CDR3 sequences in the sample; around 30% occur only once, and 40% to 50% lies in the top ten. With 6 bases removed from V and 8 bases from J, the gap between germline ends came to 16 bases. The CDR3 contains 12 residues. Germline-derived CDR1 and CDR2 are GTSNPN and SVGIG (reference sequence).

The chain joins TRBV30 to TRBJ1-2; unclear D gene. The sequencing used peripheral blood mononuclear cells (PBMCs), collected when the disease was refractory, from a patient treated with antithyroid drugs. This clonotype was sampled from a female donor with Graves disease. The chain's CDR3 is CACTPGSVGYTF. As DNA, the CDR3 is TGTGCCTGCACCCCGGGAAGCGTCGGCTACACCTTC.